A selection of T cell receptor beta chains follows, all from one sample in a study of blood T cell repertoires in COVID-19. Here immunoSEQ multiplex PCR was the method, and the copy in TCRdb shows in-frame clones only, minus some. Of approximately 97,000 clones in the sample, approximately 85% were seen once. What was sequenced was peripheral blood. Receptors originate from a human donor in a cohort sampled during active COVID-19. CDR3s include the opening cysteine and the closing phenylalanine or tryptophan. A D gene is named only where the DNA matches it firmly. Clone size is shown for a subset of rows, as once, few, many or a class of expanded clone.

V gene	D gene	clone size	J gene	CDR3 protein	CDR3 DNA
TRBV2	NA	NA	TRBJ2-3	CASRSPRDTQYF	TGTGCCAGCAGGAGCCCCCGAGATACGCAGTATTTT
TRBV6-5	TRBD1	NA	TRBJ2-7	CASSLYGQGYEQYF	TGTGCCAGCAGTTTGTATGGACAGGGTTACGAGCAGTACTTC
TRBV6-6	TRBD1	NA	TRBJ1-1	CASSTDRDAEAFF	TGTGCCAGCAGCACGGACAGGGACGCTGAAGCTTTCTTT
TRBV9	NA	NA	TRBJ2-3	CASSVGGPLTTDTQYF	TGTGCCAGCAGCGTAGGGGGGCCCTTAACCACAGATACGCAGTATTTT
TRBV30	NA	NA	TRBJ1-2	CAGGGYTF	TGTGCCGGAGGGGGCTACACCTTC
TRBV28	NA	NA	TRBJ1-6	CASSPPGFSYNSPLHF	TGTGCCAGCAGTCCGCCAGGTTTCTCCTATAATTCACCCCTCCACTTT
TRBV6-6	TRBD2	NA	TRBJ2-3	CASTPPGGGSTDTQYF	TGTGCCAGCACTCCTCCGGGGGGGGGTTCCACAGATACGCAGTATTTT
TRBV7-9	NA	NA	TRBJ1-4	CASSLSGETNEKLFF	TGTGCCAGCAGCTTATCCGGGGAAACTAATGAAAAACTGTTTTTT
TRBV2	NA	few	TRBJ1-6	CASILQGPTSPLHF	TGTGCCAGCATCTTACAGGGCCCGACTTCACCCCTCCACTTT
TRBV7-3	NA	NA	TRBJ2-2	CASSLVSTGELFF	TGTGCCAGCAGCCTAGTCAGCACCGGGGAGCTGTTTTTT
TRBV29-1	TRBD1	once	TRBJ1-2	CSVPGQGAERYGYTF	TGCAGCGTACCGGGACAGGGGGCGGAAAGGTATGGCTACACCTTC
TRBV19	NA	NA	TRBJ1-6	CASSTVFLSGENNSPLHF	TGTGCCAGTAGCACGGTGTTTTTATCAGGGGAGAATAATTCACCCCTCCACTTT
TRBV7-3	TRBD2	NA	TRBJ2-3	CASSFSGGTDTQYF	TGTGCCAGCAGCTTTAGCGGGGGAACAGATACGCAGTATTTT
TRBV27	NA	NA	TRBJ2-3	CASSLSEVDTQYF	TGTGCCAGCAGTTTATCGGAGGTGGATACGCAGTATTTT
TRBV27	NA	NA	TRBJ2-5	CASSLAGTRQETQYF	TGTGCCAGCAGTTTAGCCGGGACAAGACAAGAGACCCAGTACTTC
TRBV11-2	NA	medium-sized	TRBJ2-7	CASSLHRVSYEQYF	TGTGCCAGCAGCTTACACAGGGTTTCCTACGAGCAGTACTTC
TRBV6-5	NA	NA	TRBJ2-2	CASSNRVNTGELFF	TGTGCCAGCAGTAACAGAGTAAACACCGGGGAGCTGTTTTTT
TRBV19	NA	once	TRBJ2-2	CASSRSRQGTGELFF	TGTGCCAGTAGTAGAAGCCGGCAGGGAACCGGGGAGCTGTTTTTT
TRBV29-1	NA	NA	TRBJ2-5	CSVGGGEETQYF	TGCAGCGTTGGGGGGGGCGAGGAGACCCAGTACTTC
TRBV24-1	TRBD1	NA	TRBJ2-6	CATSDSGTGLFAGANVLTF	TGTGCCACCAGTGATTCCGGGACAGGGCTTTTCGCCGGGGCCAACGTCCTGACTTTC
TRBV5-5	NA	few	TRBJ2-1	CASSSLPPEEQFF	TGTGCCAGCAGCTCACTCCCCCCCGAGGAGCAGTTCTTC
TRBV18	NA	NA	TRBJ2-5	CASSRQGETQYF	TGTGCCAGCTCACGTCAGGGGGAGACCCAGTACTTC
TRBV10-3	TRBD1	NA	TRBJ2-7	CAISKDRYEQYF	TGTGCCATCAGCAAGGACAGGTACGAGCAGTACTTC
TRBV27	NA	NA	TRBJ1-2	CASSPGPWGYGYTF	TGTGCCAGCAGCCCAGGGCCCTGGGGCTATGGCTACACCTTC